A single sample gave rise to the 22 T cell receptor beta chains below, sequenced in a study of blood T cell repertoires in COVID-19. Some clones are missing from TCRdb's copy, which holds only in-frame ones; the method was immunoSEQ multiplex PCR. The sample lists about 130,000 clones; around 81% were seen once. The sample consisted of peripheral blood. Source of these receptors: a woman between 45 and 65 years old with acute or convalescent COVID-19.

This chain joins TRBV6-5 and TRBJ1-5; 8 positions match TRBD1. V was clipped by 0 bases and J by 3 bases; unmatched bases: 4. From germline, CDR1 is MNHEY and CDR2 SVGAGI. The CDR3 consists of 16 residues. The CDR3 DNA reads TGTGCCAGCAGTTACTCGCAGGGGGCACACAATCAGCCCCAGCATTTT. The encoded protein is CASSYSQGAHNQPQHF.

This clone has just a few counts. The chain combines TRBV7-8 with TRBJ2-7; perhaps TRBD2 as D (5 bases). The CDR3 sequence is 13 residues long. The V gene lost 5 bases and the J gene lost 5 bases, with 13 bases spanning the gap. CDR1 and CDR2 from the germline V gene are SGHVS and FQNEAQ. DNA of the CDR3: TGTGCCAGCAGCCGAACTAGAGACCACGAGCAGTACTTC. Amino acid sequence: CASSRTRDHEQYF.

The rearrangement joins TRBV2 to TRBJ2-2; TRBD2 matches at 9 bases. V shed 6 bases and J 0 bases; nucleotides not matched to a gene: 2. The CDR3 is 15 amino acids. Germline lookup yields CDR1 SNHLY and CDR2 FYNNEI. The CDR3 is CASRVAGANTGELFF. CDR3 nucleotides: TGTGCCAGCAGGGTAGCGGGAGCGAACACCGGGGAGCTGTTTTTT.

This sequence joins TRBV18 and TRBJ1-1; TRBD1 is a possible D gene (5 bases). The V gene lost 2 bases and the J gene lost 1 base, with 14 bases spanning the gap. CDR3 length: 16 residues. Germline values: CDR1 KGHSH, CDR2 LQKENI. The CDR3 here is CASSPFLAGPNTEAFF. The CDR3 nucleotides read TGTGCCAGCTCACCATTCTTGGCGGGACCGAACACTGAAGCTTTCTTT. The full variable domain, its missing parts supplied by reference TRBV18 and TRBJ1-1, is NAGVMQNPRHLVRRRGQEARLRCSPMKGHSHVYWYRQLPEEGLKFMVYLQKENIIDESGMPKERFSAEFPKEGPSILRIQQVVRGDSAAYFCASSPFLAGPNTEAFFGQGTRLTVV.

This clone came up once. The chain combines TRBV14 with TRBJ1-4; D unresolved. This CDR3 spans 15 amino acids. From germline, CDR1 is SGHDN and CDR2 FVKESK. V was shortened by 1 base and J by 7 bases, with 13 bases between the two germline ends. CDR3 DNA: TGTGCCAGCAGCCAAGGAGAGAGGGCGGCTGAAAAACTGTTTTTT. As protein: CASSQGERAAEKLFF.

The rearrangement joins TRBV18 to TRBJ2-1; perhaps TRBD2 as D (7 bases). CDR3 length equals 16 residues. Trimming left V 3 bases short and J 5 bases short, with 17 bases between. The germline CDR1 and CDR2 sequences are KGHSH and LQKENI. CDR3 region: CASSPTGGPRDNEQFF. The CDR3 DNA sequence: TGTGCCAGCTCACCCACGGGGGGCCCCCGCGACAATGAGCAGTTCTTC.

The chain employs TRBV15 and TRBJ2-1, with TRBD1 identical over 7 bases. The CDR3 sequence is 15 residues long. The V gene end was trimmed by 5 bases and the J gene end by 10 bases; junction bases not matched to a gene: 14. The germline V gene encodes CDR1 LNHNV and CDR2 YYDKDF (reference sequence). CDR3 DNA sequence: TGTGCCACCAGCGCCCAGGGGGAACCCCGACGAGAGCAGTTCTTC. It yields the protein CATSAQGEPRREQFF.

The rearrangement uses TRBV19 and TRBJ1-1, with D possibly TRBD1 on 6 matching bases. The germline CDR1 and CDR2 sequences are LNHDA and SQIVND (reference sequence). The CDR3 sequence is 12 residues long. Trimming left V 3 bases short and J 8 bases short, with 10 bases between. CDR3 protein: CASSIPGHEAFF. The CDR3 DNA sequence: TGTGCCAGTAGTATTCCGGGACACGAAGCTTTCTTT.

The genes are TRBV15 and TRBJ2-1, with 7 bases lining up with TRBD2. J lost 6 bases, V lost 1 base, and 12 bases had no gene match. In germline, CDR1 is LNHNV, CDR2 YYDKDF (reference sequence). The CDR3 is made up of 17 amino acids. The CDR3 sequence is CATSRVLASGDGNEQFF. The CDR3 bases are TGTGCCACCAGCAGAGTACTAGCGAGCGGGGATGGCAATGAGCAGTTCTTC.

There are a few counts of this clone. The chain has TRBV18 and TRBJ1-1; 9 bases are a match to TRBD1. Unmatched junction bases numbered 5, after V lost 4 bases and J lost 5 bases. Per the germline V gene, CDR1 is KGHSH and CDR2 is LQKENI. The CDR3 totals 14 residues. The CDR3, as DNA: TGTGCCAGCTCACAACAGGGGGCGGGGACTGAAGCTTTCTTT. Protein: CASSQQGAGTEAFF.

V and J are TRBV3-1 (or the pseudogene TRBV3-2) and TRBJ1-1; TRBD1 might be the D (5 bases). CDR3 length: 13 amino acids. Germline V gives CDR1 LGHDT, CDR2 YNNKEL (reference sequence). V lost 6 bases, J lost 0 bases, and 8 bases lay in between. CDR3 sequence reads: CASSPTVNTEAFF. The CDR3 coding sequence is TGTGCCAGCAGTCCGACAGTGAACACTGAAGCTTTCTTT.

In this sample, this clone turned up a few times. This chain connects TRBV2 to TRBJ2-7; 9 nucleotides match TRBD2. CDR3 length equals 15 residues. J was trimmed by 6 bases and V by 2 bases; bases with no gene match: 8. Germline V gives CDR1 SNHLY, CDR2 FYNNEI. CDR3 nucleotides: TGTGCCAGCAGTGAAAGGGCGGGAGGGCCTGGCGAGCAGTACTTC. Translating gives CASSERAGGPGEQYF.

This clone came up a few times. The rearrangement uses TRBV2 and TRBJ1-6; weak D call: TRBD1 (5 bases). The ends were cut back, 7 bases at V and 10 bases at J, with 14 bases in the middle. Germline V gene lookup returns CDR1 SNHLY and CDR2 FYNNEI. The CDR3 runs to 13 residues. CDR3 protein: CASKPGVGSPLHF. DNA for the CDR3: TGTGCCAGCAAGCCGGGGGTTGGATCACCCCTCCACTTT.

This clone has just one count. The chain carries TRBV2 and TRBJ2-1; D is unresolved. In germline, CDR1 is SNHLY, CDR2 FYNNEI. The CDR3 has 15 amino acids. Between the trimmed V and J ends, which lost 3 bases and 4 bases, there was a span of 13 bases. The CDR3 loop is CASSDDGGDYNEQFF. The CDR3 region has the DNA TGTGCCAGCAGTGACGACGGTGGAGATTACAATGAGCAGTTCTTC.

The rearrangement joins TRBV18 to TRBJ1-3; unclear D gene. Germline CDR1 reads KGHSH; CDR2 reads LQKENI. Trimming left V 3 bases short and J 4 bases short, with 16 bases between. The CDR3 runs 16 residues. CDR3 sequence: CASSPRNTGSGNTIYF. The DNA of the CDR3 is TGTGCCAGCTCACCGAGGAATACTGGATCCGGAAACACCATATATTTT. The whole variable domain, remainder taken from reference TRBV18 and TRBJ1-3, is NAGVMQNPRHLVRRRGQEARLRCSPMKGHSHVYWYRQLPEEGLKFMVYLQKENIIDESGMPKERFSAEFPKEGPSILRIQQVVRGDSAAYFCASSPRNTGSGNTIYFGEGSWLTVV.

By its share, this clone is medium-sized (0.01 to 0.1%). The chain employs TRBV28 and TRBJ1-5, with 8 bases matching TRBD1. The CDR3 runs 15 residues. Germline lookup yields CDR1 MDHEN and CDR2 SYDVKM. J gave up 6 bases and V 8 bases, and 12 bases lay outside the gene matches. CDR3 sequence: CASYANAGGPQPQHF. CDR3 in DNA: TGTGCCAGCTACGCCAACGCAGGGGGCCCTCAGCCCCAGCATTTT. Based on the CDR3 plus reference TRBV28 and TRBJ1-5, the full variable domain is DVKVTQSSRYLVKRTGEKVFLECVQDMDHENMFWYRQDPGLGLRLIYFSYDVKMKEKGDIPEGYSVSREKKERFSLILESASTNQTSMYLCASYANAGGPQPQHFGDGTRLSIL.

The rearrangement links TRBV7-2 to TRBJ2-4, with TRBD2 matching over 8 bases. CDR1 SGHTA and CDR2 FQGNSA come from the germline V gene. The CDR3 length is 19 residues. J lost 0 bases, V lost 2 bases, and 12 bases had no gene match. This chain's CDR3 is CASSLRSGLVDLAKNIQYF. The CDR3 DNA reads TGTGCCAGCAGCTTACGTTCGGGACTAGTTGACTTAGCCAAAAACATTCAGTACTTC. The full variable domain, with the rest looked up from reference TRBV7-2 and TRBJ2-4, is GAGVSQSPSNKVTEKGKDVELRCDPISGHTALYWYRQSLGQGLEFLIYFQGNSAPDKSGLPSDRFSAERTGGSVSTLTIQRTQQEDSAVYLCASSLRSGLVDLAKNIQYFGAGTRLSVL.

This chain links TRBV5-4 with TRBJ2-2; D is possibly TRBD1 (6 bases). The CDR3 sequence is 14 residues long. V was trimmed by 7 bases and J by 7 bases, leaving 17 bases between them. Germline-derived CDR1 and CDR2 are SGHNT and YYREEE (reference sequence). CDR3 DNA sequence: TGTGCCAGCTCCGGGGCAGGGGAGTACGGGGAGCTGTTTTTT. Encoded protein: CASSGAGEYGELFF.

The genes are TRBV27 and TRBJ1-2; D is uncertain. CDR1 and CDR2 from the germline V gene are MNHEY and SMNVEV (reference sequence). V lost 2 bases and J lost 6, with 13 bases in between. The CDR3 sequence is 14 residues long. The CDR3 nucleotides read TGTGCCAGCAGTTTAAGTTCGGCGGGCAATGGCTACACCTTC. Protein: CASSLSSAGNGYTF.

The chain links TRBV2 to TRBJ2-1; 8 nucleotides match TRBD1. CDR1 SNHLY and CDR2 FYNNEI come from the germline V gene. After removal of 9 bases from V and 6 bases from J, the junction contained 10 bases not matched to a gene. The CDR3 covers 14 residues. CDR3 sequence (DNA): TGTGCCAGGAAGACAGGGGCCCTAAGCAATGAGCAGTTCTTC. It is translated as CARKTGALSNEQFF. The full variable domain, rest sourced from reference TRBV2 and TRBJ2-1, is EPEVTQTPSHQVTQMGQEVILRCVPISNHLYFYWYRQILGQKVEFLVSFYNNEISEKSEIFDDQFSVERPDGSNFTLKIRSTKLEDSAMYFCARKTGALSNEQFFGPGTRLTVL.

The genes are TRBV30 and TRBJ1-5; D is uncertain. CDR3 size: 13 residues. From germline, CDR1 is GTSNPN and CDR2 SVGIG (reference sequence). V dropped 0 bases and J dropped 2 bases, with 5 bases sitting between them. This CDR3 reads CAWSVIGNQPQHF. In DNA form, the CDR3 reads TGTGCCTGGAGTGTGATAGGCAATCAGCCCCAGCATTTT.

The chain is built from TRBV11-2 and TRBJ2-1; 12 nucleotides match TRBD2. This CDR3 is 16 amino acids long. The ends lost 5 bases at V and 5 bases at J; junction bases unmatched: 7. The germline CDR1 and CDR2 sequences are SGHAT and FQNNGV. CDR3 loop: CASSRGTSGYNNEQFF. CDR3 coding DNA: TGTGCCAGCAGCCGAGGGACTAGCGGGTATAACAATGAGCAGTTCTTC.